The 22 T cell receptor beta chains below were found in one sample sequenced in a study of cytomegalovirus exposure and HLA in healthy donors. Repertoires were generated with immunoSEQ multiplex PCR, while TCRdb's copy carries only in-frame clones and drops some. The repertoire holds 200,000 to 250,000 clones, approximately 83% seen once, with 11% to 15% in the top ten. Specimen: PBMCs. These receptors all come from a woman in her twenties or thirties in good health and CMV-seropositive.

This chain uses TRBV11-2 with TRBJ1-1; D unresolved. The CDR3 length is 13 residues. V lost 4 bases, J lost 1 base, and 7 bases lay in between. Germline CDR1 and CDR2: SGHAT and FQNNGV. CDR3 protein: CASSYTRNTEAFF. The CDR3 nucleotides read TGTGCCAGCAGCTACACAAGGAACACTGAAGCTTTCTTT.

This CDR3 is CASSFWGQRRSYNEQFF. The CDR3 nucleotides read TGCGCCAGCAGCTTTTGGGGACAGCGTCGCTCCTACAATGAGCAGTTCTTC. The chain recombines TRBV5-1 with TRBJ2-1; 7 positions agree with TRBD1. The CDR3 has 17 amino acids. After removal of 2 bases from V and 0 bases from J, the junction contained 8 bases not matched to a gene. Looked up from germline, CDR1 is SGHRS and CDR2 is YFSETQ.

The CDR3 region is CASKRNNEKLFF. CDR3 coding DNA: TGTGCCAGCAAAAGAAATAATGAAAAACTGTTTTTT. The chain couples TRBV2 to TRBJ1-4, with D unclear. The CDR3 has 12 amino acids. The V and J ends lost 7 bases and 4 bases respectively, with 7 bases between them. Germline values: CDR1 SNHLY, CDR2 FYNNEI.

The chain couples TRBV19 to TRBJ2-3, with D perhaps being TRBD1 or TRBD2 (5 bases each). The V and J ends lost 5 bases and 2 bases respectively, with 11 bases between them. The CDR3 spans 14 residues. Looked up from germline, CDR1 is LNHDA and CDR2 is SQIVND (reference sequence). The CDR3 region has the DNA TGTGCCAGTAGTGGGGACCGGATCACAGATACGCAGTATTTT. Residues: CASSGDRITDTQYF.

The J gene is TRBJ2-7, the V gene TRBV4-1; 7 positions match TRBD1. Trimming at V came to 1 base and at J to 4 bases, leaving 16 bases not matched to a gene. The CDR3 covers 18 residues. The V gene's germline CDR1 is MGHRA and CDR2 YSYEKL. This CDR3 is CASSQGRITGTETYEQYF. As DNA, the CDR3 is TGCGCCAGCAGCCAAGGACGAATAACCGGGACAGAGACATACGAGCAGTACTTC.

The V call is TRBV25-1, the J call TRBJ2-1, with 8 positions matching TRBD1. Germline V gene sequence: CDR1 MGHDK, CDR2 SYGVNS. The CDR3 runs 12 residues. Losses at the gene ends were 8 bases for V and 5 bases for J; bases not matched to a gene: 2. In DNA, the CDR3 is TGTGCCAGCGACAGGGGCGACAATGAGCAGTTCTTC. This sequence encodes CASDRGDNEQFF.

This clone showed up just a few times. The genes are TRBV27 and TRBJ2-2; TRBD1 matches 8 bases. Germline-derived CDR1 and CDR2 are MNHEY and SMNVEV (reference sequence). This CDR3 is built from 13 residues. J lost 3 bases, V lost 10 bases, and 4 bases had no gene match. CDR3 loop: CATRGRHTGELFF. CDR3 coding DNA: TGTGCCACCAGGGGGCGGCACACCGGGGAGCTGTTTTTT.

The chain uses TRBV7-8 and TRBJ2-1; D is ambiguous. V was shortened by 1 base and J by 12 bases, with 19 bases between the two germline ends. The CDR3 is made up of 15 amino acids. CDR1 and CDR2 from the germline V gene are SGHVS and FQNEAQ. The CDR3 loop reads CASSLDLGLFSAQFF. For the CDR3, the DNA is TGTGCCAGCAGCTTAGATCTAGGGCTCTTTAGTGCGCAGTTCTTC.

The V call is TRBV11-2, the J call TRBJ2-7, with TRBD2 as a possible D gene (6 bases). Germline V lookup: CDR1 SGHAT, CDR2 FQNNGV. V gave up 6 bases and J gave up 7 bases, with 25 bases separating them. CDR3 length: 16 amino acids. CDR3 nucleotide sequence: TGTGCCAGCAGTCGCTCCTGGGACTCACGGGCGCGGGAGCAGTACTTC. Its translation is CASSRSWDSRAREQYF.

This chain links TRBV9 with TRBJ1-1; 9 nucleotides align to TRBD1. V shed 3 bases and J 0 bases; nucleotides not matched to a gene: 12. The CDR3 covers 18 residues. The germline CDR1 and CDR2 sequences are SGDLS and YYNGEE. The CDR3 DNA is TGTGCCAGCAGCGGAACACAGGGGGCGGAACACATGAACACTGAAGCTTTCTTT. This encodes CASSGTQGAEHMNTEAFF.

J is TRBJ2-2 and V is TRBV27; 8 bases match TRBD1. The CDR3 is 15 amino acids. Germline values: CDR1 MNHEY, CDR2 SMNVEV (reference sequence). Trimming at V came to 4 bases and at J to 5 bases, leaving 6 bases not matched to a gene. CDR3 region: CASSSSGGRTGELFF. Written as DNA, the CDR3 is TGTGCCAGCAGTTCCTCAGGGGGCAGGACCGGGGAGCTGTTTTTT.

The chain employs TRBV28 and TRBJ2-1; TRBD2 aligns across 11 bases. Losses at the gene ends were 5 bases for V and 7 bases for J; bases not matched to a gene: 10. Germline loops: CDR1 MDHEN, CDR2 SYDVKM. There are 16 residues in the CDR3. The CDR3 nucleotides are TGTGCCAGCAGTCTCTCTCCGGGACTAGCGGCAAATGAGCAGTTCTTC. Protein sequence: CASSLSPGLAANEQFF.

This chain links TRBV4-1 with TRBJ2-2, with 7 bases aligning to TRBD1. J lost 2 bases, V lost 5 bases, and 14 bases had no gene match. The germline V gene has CDR1 MGHRA and CDR2 YSYEKL. The CDR3 is 18 residues long. The CDR3 sequence is CASSKMTGLAVNTGELFF. In DNA, the CDR3 is TGCGCCAGCAGCAAAATGACAGGGCTTGCCGTCAACACCGGGGAGCTGTTTTTT.

This chain uses TRBV30 with TRBJ1-2, with TRBD1 matching over 7 bases. V trimming: 3 bases; J trimming: 4 bases; junction bases outside the gene matches: 5. From germline, CDR1 is GTSNPN and CDR2 SVGIG (reference sequence). There are 13 residues in the CDR3. CDR3 region: CAWSPDRIYGYTF. The CDR3 DNA reads as TGTGCCTGGAGCCCGGACAGGATCTATGGCTACACCTTC.

The chain links TRBV6-1 to TRBJ1-4; D ambiguous. Trimming shortened V by 1 base and J by 0 bases, and 9 bases separated the two germline ends. The germline CDR1 and CDR2 sequences are MNHNS and SASEGT. The CDR3 is made up of 16 amino acids. This chain's CDR3 is CASSEGLSATNEKLFF. The DNA for the CDR3 is TGTGCCAGCAGTGAAGGGTTGAGTGCAACTAATGAAAAACTGTTTTTT.

The rearrangement links TRBV30 to TRBJ2-1, with 8 bases fitting TRBD2. The CDR3 contains 14 residues. The J segment lost 6 bases and the V segment lost 4 bases, leaving 8 bases of the junction unmatched. The germline CDR1 and CDR2 sequences are GTSNPN and SVGIG (reference sequence). The CDR3 loop is CAWTQATSANEQFF. The CDR3 nucleotides read TGTGCCTGGACCCAGGCGACTAGCGCCAATGAGCAGTTCTTC.

This chain links TRBV27 with TRBJ2-7; D is ambiguous. CDR1 is MNHEY and CDR2 is SMNVEV in the germline V gene (reference sequence). Deletions cut 6 bases from V and 1 base from J, with 10 bases between. This CDR3 has 13 residues. This chain's CDR3 is CASSPTLSYEQYF. CDR3 sequence (DNA): TGTGCCAGCAGCCCCACTCTATCCTACGAGCAGTACTTC.

This sequence joins TRBV27 and TRBJ2-1; tentative D call: TRBD1 (6 bases). The CDR3 is 12 residues long. Per germline, CDR1 MNHEY and CDR2 SMNVEV (reference sequence). V was pared by 4 bases and J by 12 bases, with 13 bases between. The CDR3 loop reads CASSSVGGGQFF. The CDR3 nucleotides are TGTGCCAGCAGTTCGGTTGGGGGCGGGCAGTTCTTC.

This clone has only a few counts. The chain employs TRBV6-1 and TRBJ2-2, with 12 bases lining up with TRBD2. Trimming at V came to 2 bases and at J to 6 bases, leaving 1 base not matched to a gene. This CDR3 has 15 residues. Per the germline V gene, CDR1 is MNHNS and CDR2 is SASEGT. The CDR3, as DNA: TGTGCCAGCAGTGAACTAGCGGGAGGGCCCGGGGAGCTGTTTTTT. Residues: CASSELAGGPGELFF.

The chain has TRBV4-2 and TRBJ1-2; D not certain. Trimming removed 3 bases at V and 2 bases at J, with 13 bases between. Germline CDR1 reads LGHNA; CDR2 reads YNFKEQ. This CDR3 comprises 15 residues. The CDR3 DNA is TGTGCCAGCAGCCATGATCGGGGAGCGAACTATGGCTACACCTTC. Residues: CASSHDRGANYGYTF.

The sample holds one count of this clone. V is TRBV7-8 and J is TRBJ2-7; 11 bases fit TRBD2. Trimming cost V 2 bases and J 12 bases; bases outside gene matches: 12. The CDR3 is made up of 15 amino acids. Germline assignment: CDR1 SGHVS and CDR2 FQNEAQ. CDR3 bases: TGTGCCAGCAGCTTAAGACTAGCGGGGTCGGGGTGGCTGTACTTC. Translation: CASSLRLAGSGWLYF.

This sequence joins TRBV28 and TRBJ2-3; D unclear. The germline gives CDR1 MDHEN, CDR2 SYDVKM. The CDR3 extends over 15 amino acids. The ends were cut back, 7 bases at V and 2 bases at J, with 16 bases in the middle. CDR3 protein: CASTRVYPHTDTQYF. The CDR3 DNA reads as TGTGCCAGCACTCGGGTCTACCCACACACAGATACGCAGTATTTT.